This T cell receptor beta chain originates from a study of blood T cell repertoires in COVID-19. Libraries were prepared by immunoSEQ multiplex PCR; TCRdb keeps only in-frame clonotypes and omits some of them. Among fewer than 100,000 clones listed, 75% to 90% were seen once. Trimming took 6 bases from V and 5 from J; bases not matched to a gene: 13. Per the germline V gene, CDR1 is SQVTM and CDR2 is ANQGSEA. The CDR3 extends over 15 amino acids. Specimen: peripheral blood. V is TRBV29-1 and J is TRBJ1-1; the match to TRBD1 covers 9 bases. The sequence was collected from a human donor in a cohort sampled during active COVID-19. CDR3: CSVAGQGSVGTEAFF. The CDR3 region has the DNA TGCAGCGTGGCTGGACAGGGGTCCGTGGGAACTGAAGCTTTCTTT.